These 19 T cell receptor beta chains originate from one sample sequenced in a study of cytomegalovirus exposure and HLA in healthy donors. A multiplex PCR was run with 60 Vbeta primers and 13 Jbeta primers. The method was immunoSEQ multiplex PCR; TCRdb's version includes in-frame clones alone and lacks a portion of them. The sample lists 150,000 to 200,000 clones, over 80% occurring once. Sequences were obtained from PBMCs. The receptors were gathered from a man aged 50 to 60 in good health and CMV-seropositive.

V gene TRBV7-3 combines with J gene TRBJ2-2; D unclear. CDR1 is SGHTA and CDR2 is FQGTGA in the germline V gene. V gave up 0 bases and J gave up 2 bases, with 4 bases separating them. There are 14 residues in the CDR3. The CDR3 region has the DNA TGTGCCAGCAGCTTAACGACAAACACCGGGGAGCTGTTTTTT. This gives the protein CASSLTTNTGELFF.

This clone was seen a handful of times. CDR3 loop: CASSQDRGGSTDTQYF. In DNA, the CDR3 is TGCGCCAGCAGCCAAGATCGGGGGGGGTCCACAGATACGCAGTATTTT. This chain uses TRBV4-1 with TRBJ2-3; 8 positions agree with TRBD2. This CDR3 is built from 16 residues. V shed 0 bases, J shed 2 bases, and the junction held 4 bases outside the gene matches. Germline V gene data show CDR1 as MGHRA and CDR2 as YSYEKL.

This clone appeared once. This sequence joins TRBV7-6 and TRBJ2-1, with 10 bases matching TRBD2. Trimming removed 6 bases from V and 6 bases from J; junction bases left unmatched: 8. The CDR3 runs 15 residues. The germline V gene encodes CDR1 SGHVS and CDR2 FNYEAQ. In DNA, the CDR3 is TGTGCCAGCAGTCCTCTAGCGGGAGCGGGCAATGAGCAGTTCTTC. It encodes CASSPLAGAGNEQFF.

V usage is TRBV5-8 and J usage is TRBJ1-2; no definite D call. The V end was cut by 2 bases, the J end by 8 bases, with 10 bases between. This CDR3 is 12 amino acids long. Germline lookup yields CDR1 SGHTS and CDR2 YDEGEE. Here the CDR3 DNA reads TGTGCCAGCAGCTTCGGGGTTTACGGCTACACCTTC. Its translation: CASSFGVYGYTF.

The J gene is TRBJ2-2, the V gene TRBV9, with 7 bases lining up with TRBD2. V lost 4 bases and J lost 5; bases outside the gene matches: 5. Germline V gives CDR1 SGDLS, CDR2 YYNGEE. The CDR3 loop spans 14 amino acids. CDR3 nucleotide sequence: TGTGCCAGCAGCTCCGCGGGAGCTACCGGGGAGCTGTTTTTT. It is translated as CASSSAGATGELFF.

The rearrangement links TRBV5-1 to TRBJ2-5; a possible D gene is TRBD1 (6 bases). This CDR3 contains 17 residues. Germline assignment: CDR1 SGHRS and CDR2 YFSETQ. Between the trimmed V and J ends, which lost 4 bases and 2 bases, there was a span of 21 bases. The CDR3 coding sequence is TGCGCCAGCAGCGCTTCCTTCACAGGGTTCGGTCAAGAGACCCAGTACTTC. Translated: CASSASFTGFGQETQYF.

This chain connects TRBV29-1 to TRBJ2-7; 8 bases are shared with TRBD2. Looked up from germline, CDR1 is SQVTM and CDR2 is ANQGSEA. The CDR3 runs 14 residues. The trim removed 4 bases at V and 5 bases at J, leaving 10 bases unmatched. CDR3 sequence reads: CSVGLAGEGDEQYF. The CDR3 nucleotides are TGCAGCGTTGGCCTAGCGGGTGAGGGCGACGAGCAGTACTTC.

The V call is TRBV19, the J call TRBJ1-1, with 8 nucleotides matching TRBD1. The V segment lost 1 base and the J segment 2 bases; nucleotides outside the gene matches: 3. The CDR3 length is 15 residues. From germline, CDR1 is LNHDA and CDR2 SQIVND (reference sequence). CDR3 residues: CASSIGTGINTEAFF. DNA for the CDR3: TGTGCCAGTAGTATAGGGACAGGGATTAACACTGAAGCTTTCTTT.

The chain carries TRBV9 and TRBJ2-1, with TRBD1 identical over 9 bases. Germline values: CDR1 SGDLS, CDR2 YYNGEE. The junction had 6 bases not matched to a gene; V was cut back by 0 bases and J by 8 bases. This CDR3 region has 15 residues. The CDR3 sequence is CASSVGGTGYYEQFF. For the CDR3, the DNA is TGTGCCAGCAGCGTAGGGGGGACAGGGTATTATGAGCAGTTCTTC. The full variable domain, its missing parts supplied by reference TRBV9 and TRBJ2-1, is DSGVTQTPKHLITATGQRVTLRCSPRSGDLSVYWYQQSLDQGLQFLIQYYNGEERAKGNILERFSAQQFPDLHSELNLSSLELGDSALYFCASSVGGTGYYEQFFGPGTRLTVL.

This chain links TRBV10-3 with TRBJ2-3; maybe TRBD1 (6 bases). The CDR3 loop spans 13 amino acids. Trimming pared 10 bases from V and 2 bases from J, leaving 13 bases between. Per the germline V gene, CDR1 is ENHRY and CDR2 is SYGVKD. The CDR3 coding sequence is TGTGCCACCCTAGGACAGAACACAGATACGCAGTATTTT. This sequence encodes CATLGQNTDTQYF.

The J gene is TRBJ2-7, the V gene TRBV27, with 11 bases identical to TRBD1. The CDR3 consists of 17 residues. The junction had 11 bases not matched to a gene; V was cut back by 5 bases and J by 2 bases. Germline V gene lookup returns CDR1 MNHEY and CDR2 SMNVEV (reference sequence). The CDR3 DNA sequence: TGTGCCAGCAGTCCCCACATCCCGGGACAGGGGGCCTACGAGCAGTACTTC. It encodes CASSPHIPGQGAYEQYF.

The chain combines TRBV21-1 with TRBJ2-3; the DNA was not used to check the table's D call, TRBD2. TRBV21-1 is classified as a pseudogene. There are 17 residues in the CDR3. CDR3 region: CASSKVRAGRLTDTQYF. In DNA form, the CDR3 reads TGTGCCAGCAGCAAAGTACGGGCGGGGAGGCTCACAGATACGCAGTATTTT.

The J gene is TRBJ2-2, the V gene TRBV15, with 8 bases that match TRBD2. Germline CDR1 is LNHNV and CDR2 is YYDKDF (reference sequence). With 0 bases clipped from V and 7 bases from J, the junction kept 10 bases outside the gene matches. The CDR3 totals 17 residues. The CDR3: CATSRDRGAGVVGELFF. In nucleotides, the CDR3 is TGTGCCACCAGCAGAGATCGGGGAGCGGGAGTCGTCGGGGAGCTGTTTTTT.

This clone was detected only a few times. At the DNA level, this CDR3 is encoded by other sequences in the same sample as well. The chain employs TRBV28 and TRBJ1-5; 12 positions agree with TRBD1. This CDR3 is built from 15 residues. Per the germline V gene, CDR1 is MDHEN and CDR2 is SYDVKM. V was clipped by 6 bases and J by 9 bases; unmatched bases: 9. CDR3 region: CASRSGTGGPWPQHF. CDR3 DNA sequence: TGTGCCAGCAGGTCCGGGACAGGGGGCCCTTGGCCCCAGCATTTT.

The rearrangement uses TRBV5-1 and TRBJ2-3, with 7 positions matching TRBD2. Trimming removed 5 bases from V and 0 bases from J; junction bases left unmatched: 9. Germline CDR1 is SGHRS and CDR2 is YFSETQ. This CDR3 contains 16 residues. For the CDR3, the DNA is TGCGCCAGCAGATACGTGGGGGGGTCTAGCACAGATACGCAGTATTTT. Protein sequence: CASRYVGGSSTDTQYF.

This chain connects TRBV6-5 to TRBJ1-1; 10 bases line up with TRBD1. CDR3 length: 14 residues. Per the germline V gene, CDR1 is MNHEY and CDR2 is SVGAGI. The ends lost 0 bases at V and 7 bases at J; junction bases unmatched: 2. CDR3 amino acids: CASSYSDRGLEAFF. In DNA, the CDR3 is TGTGCCAGCAGTTACTCTGACAGGGGGCTTGAAGCTTTCTTT.

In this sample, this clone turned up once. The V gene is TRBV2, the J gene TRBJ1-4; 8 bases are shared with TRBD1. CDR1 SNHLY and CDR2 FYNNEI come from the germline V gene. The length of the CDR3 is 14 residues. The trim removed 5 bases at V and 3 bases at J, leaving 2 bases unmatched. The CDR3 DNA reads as TGTGCCAGCAGTCGGACAGGGCCTAATGAAAAACTGTTTTTT. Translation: CASSRTGPNEKLFF.

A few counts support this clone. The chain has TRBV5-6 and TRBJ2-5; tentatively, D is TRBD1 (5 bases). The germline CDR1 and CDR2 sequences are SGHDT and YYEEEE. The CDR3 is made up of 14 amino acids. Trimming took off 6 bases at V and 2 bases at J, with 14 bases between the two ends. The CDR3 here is CASTGGAFQETQYF. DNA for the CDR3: TGTGCCAGCACCGGTGGGGCATTTCAAGAGACCCAGTACTTC.

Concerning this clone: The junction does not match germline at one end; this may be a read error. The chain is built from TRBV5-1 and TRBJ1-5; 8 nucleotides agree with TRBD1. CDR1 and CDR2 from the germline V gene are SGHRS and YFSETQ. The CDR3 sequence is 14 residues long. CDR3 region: CASSTAGGKQPQHF. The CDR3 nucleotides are TGCGCCAGCAGTACTGCAGGGGGCAAGCAGCCCCAGCATTTT. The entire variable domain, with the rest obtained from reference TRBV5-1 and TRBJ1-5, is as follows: KAGVTQTPRYLIKTRGQQVTLSCSPISGHRSVSWYQQTPGQGLQFLFEYFSETQRNKGNFPGRFSGRQFSNSRSEMNVSTLELGDSALYLCASSTAGGKQPQHFGDGTRLSIL.